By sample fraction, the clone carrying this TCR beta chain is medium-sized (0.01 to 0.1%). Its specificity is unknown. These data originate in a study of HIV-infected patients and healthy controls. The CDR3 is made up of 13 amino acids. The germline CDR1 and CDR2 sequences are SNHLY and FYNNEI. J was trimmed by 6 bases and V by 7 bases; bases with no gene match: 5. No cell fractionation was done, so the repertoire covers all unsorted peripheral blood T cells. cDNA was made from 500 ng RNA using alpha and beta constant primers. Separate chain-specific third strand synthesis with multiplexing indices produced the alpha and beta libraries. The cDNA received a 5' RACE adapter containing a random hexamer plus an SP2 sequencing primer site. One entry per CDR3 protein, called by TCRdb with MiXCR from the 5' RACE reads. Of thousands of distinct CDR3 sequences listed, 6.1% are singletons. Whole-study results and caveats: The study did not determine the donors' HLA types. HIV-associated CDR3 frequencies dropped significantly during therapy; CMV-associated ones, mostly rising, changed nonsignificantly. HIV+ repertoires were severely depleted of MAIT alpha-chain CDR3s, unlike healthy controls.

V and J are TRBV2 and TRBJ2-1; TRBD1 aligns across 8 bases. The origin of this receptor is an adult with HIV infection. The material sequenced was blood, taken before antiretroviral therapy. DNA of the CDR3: TGTGCCAGCAAGGCGACAGGGGTCAATGAGCAGTTCTTC. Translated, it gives CASKATGVNEQFF.